The 15 T cell receptor beta chains reported below all come from one sample, sequenced in a study of CD8+ T cells in alopecia areata. Treatment denoted: oral pan-JAK inhibitor, 5-10 mg twice daily. Extracted from the samples, RNA was reverse transcribed into cDNA to serve as the sequencing template. TCRdb's copy holds only in-frame clones and misses some; the assay was immunoSEQ multiplex PCR. Of around 190,000 clones listed, roughly 70% were seen once; the top ten hold about 1.3%. Source: CD4+ T cells sorted from blood, taken between weeks 49 and 50, from a patient treated with tofacitinib. Source of these receptors: a human donor with alopecia areata.

In its sample, this clone was seen a few times. The sample has other DNA sequences that encode this CDR3 too. The CDR3 reads CAWVDRGDSPLHF. In nucleotides, the CDR3 is TGTGCCTGGGTTGACAGGGGAGATTCACCCCTCCACTTT. The rearrangement uses TRBV30 and TRBJ1-6; 8 bases align to TRBD1. This CDR3 comprises 13 residues. V lost 5 bases to trimming and J lost 8 bases; unmatched junction nucleotides: 5. From germline, CDR1 is GTSNPN and CDR2 SVGIG (reference sequence).

For this clone: Other DNA variants within this sample encode the same CDR3. The CDR3 loop reads CSVGTGGTGELFF. The DNA of the CDR3 is TGCAGCGTGGGGACAGGGGGTACCGGGGAGCTGTTTTTT. The V and J genes are TRBV29-1 and TRBJ2-2, with 11 bases lining up with TRBD1. Germline V gene data show CDR1 as SQVTM and CDR2 as ANQGSEA. Trimming took 6 bases from V and 5 from J; bases not matched to a gene: 2. The length of the CDR3 is 13 residues.

The V gene is TRBV29-1, the J gene TRBJ2-7, with 10 bases identical to TRBD1. The J segment lost 4 bases and the V segment lost 6 bases, leaving 15 bases of the junction unmatched. Per the germline V gene, CDR1 is SQVTM and CDR2 is ANQGSEA. This CDR3 spans 16 amino acids. CDR3 DNA: TGCAGCGTCGTAATACAACCGGGACAGGGGTCGTACGAGCAGTACTTC. Translation gives CSVVIQPGQGSYEQYF.

This rearrangement joins TRBV2 to TRBJ2-3; D unresolved. The CDR3 has 15 amino acids. CDR1 and CDR2 from the germline V gene are SNHLY and FYNNEI. The germline V and J ends were trimmed by 2 bases and 3 bases, with 12 bases remaining between them. The DNA for the CDR3 is TGTGCCAGCAGTGAACCTTCCGGAGTTACAGATACGCAGTATTTT. It codes for CASSEPSGVTDTQYF. Complete variable domain (other parts from reference TRBV2 and TRBJ2-3): EPEVTQTPSHQVTQMGQEVILRCVPISNHLYFYWYRQILGQKVEFLVSFYNNEISEKSEIFDDQFSVERPDGSNFTLKIRSTKLEDSAMYFCASSEPSGVTDTQYFGPGTRLTVL.

The chain has TRBV10-3 and TRBJ1-2; D is undetermined. This CDR3 comprises 14 residues. CDR1 and CDR2 (germline): ENHRY, SYGVKD. Deletions cut 3 bases from V and 1 base from J, with 9 bases between. The CDR3 loop is CAISDTLVNYGYTF. The CDR3 coding sequence is TGTGCCATCAGTGATACACTCGTTAACTATGGCTACACCTTC.

This rearrangement joins TRBV20-1 to TRBJ2-5; D ambiguous. The CDR3 runs to 11 residues. Germline V gene data show CDR1 as DFQATT and CDR2 as SNEGSKA (reference sequence). Trimming shortened V by 1 base and J by 8 bases, and 8 bases separated the two germline ends. CDR3 in DNA: TGCAGTGCTAGAGCCGGGTTAACCCAGTACTTC. Translating it yields CSARAGLTQYF.

The V call is TRBV7-8, the J call TRBJ2-3; unclear D gene. Germline values: CDR1 SGHVS, CDR2 FQNEAQ. The CDR3 length is 14 residues. The germline V and J ends were trimmed by 0 bases and 2 bases, with 6 bases remaining between them. The CDR3, as DNA: TGTGCCAGCAGCTTAGCGAGGCCCACAGATACGCAGTATTTT. Residues: CASSLARPTDTQYF.

This clone was recorded once. The chain has TRBV29-1 and TRBJ2-2; TRBD1 matches at 9 bases. The CDR3 is 13 amino acids. V gave up 7 bases and J gave up 3 bases; unmatched junction bases: 3. Looked up from germline, CDR1 is SQVTM and CDR2 is ANQGSEA. The CDR3 spells CSERTGDTGELFF. The CDR3 nucleotides read TGCAGCGAGCGGACAGGGGACACCGGGGAGCTGTTTTTT.

J is TRBJ2-3 and V is TRBV27, with 12 positions matching TRBD2. Germline CDR1 MNHEY, CDR2 SMNVEV (reference sequence). Unmatched junction bases numbered 11, after V lost 5 bases and J lost 8 bases. The CDR3 has 16 amino acids. The CDR3 reads CASSTGLAGTHGTQYF. The CDR3 DNA reads TGTGCCAGCAGTACCGGACTAGCGGGGACGCATGGTACGCAGTATTTT.

This chain connects TRBV25-1 to TRBJ2-6, with no clear D. Trimming pared 3 bases from V and 0 bases from J, leaving 3 bases between. The CDR3 totals 14 residues. Germline CDR1 and CDR2: MGHDK and SYGVNS. The CDR3 here is CASSDLSGANVLTF. The CDR3 DNA reads as TGTGCCAGCAGTGACCTCTCTGGGGCCAACGTCCTGACTTTC.

This rearrangement joins TRBV18 to TRBJ2-7; D uncertain. V was trimmed by 2 bases and J by 1 base, leaving 18 bases between them. The germline CDR1 and CDR2 sequences are KGHSH and LQKENI. This CDR3 comprises 17 residues. CDR3 sequence (DNA): TGTGCCAGCTCACCATCGATCAGGCCCCTTGGGTCCTACGAGCAGTACTTC. It codes for CASSPSIRPLGSYEQYF.

This clone was recorded a few times. The germline gene is not matched at one end of the junction; a read error may be the cause. This chain connects TRBV29-1 to TRBJ1-1; TRBD1 is a possible D gene (6 bases). The CDR3 totals 12 residues. Germline V gene sequence: CDR1 SQVTM, CDR2 ANQGSEA. The CDR3 loop reads CSGEQGGPEAFF. The CDR3 nucleotides read TGCAGCGGTGAACAGGGAGGGCCTGAAGCTTTCTTT.

The rearrangement joins TRBV5-4 to TRBJ2-1; unclear D gene. Trimming cost V 4 bases and J 9 bases, with 14 bases left between them. The CDR3 has 13 amino acids. Germline CDR1 SGHNT, CDR2 YYREEE (reference sequence). The CDR3 DNA follows: TGTGCCAGCAGCCCTAGGGAACCGGGTGAGCAGTTCTTC. Protein product: CASSPREPGEQFF.

V gene TRBV30 combines with J gene TRBJ1-5; D unresolved. The germline CDR1 and CDR2 sequences are GTSNPN and SVGIG (reference sequence). Trimming took 2 bases from V and 2 from J, leaving 13 bases between them. There are 15 residues in the CDR3. The CDR3 sequence is CAWSFSHSGNQPQHF. As DNA, the CDR3 is TGTGCCTGGAGTTTTTCCCATTCGGGCAATCAGCCCCAGCATTTT.

This clone was counted a few times. The V call is TRBV4-3, the J call TRBJ2-1; 11 bases map to TRBD1. Germline V gene sequence: CDR1 LGHNA, CDR2 YSLEER. V lost 1 base and J lost 6; bases outside the gene matches: 2. The CDR3 is 15 residues long. CDR3 residues: CASSQVGTGGNEQFF. CDR3 DNA sequence: TGCGCCAGCAGCCAAGTTGGGACAGGGGGCAATGAGCAGTTCTTC.